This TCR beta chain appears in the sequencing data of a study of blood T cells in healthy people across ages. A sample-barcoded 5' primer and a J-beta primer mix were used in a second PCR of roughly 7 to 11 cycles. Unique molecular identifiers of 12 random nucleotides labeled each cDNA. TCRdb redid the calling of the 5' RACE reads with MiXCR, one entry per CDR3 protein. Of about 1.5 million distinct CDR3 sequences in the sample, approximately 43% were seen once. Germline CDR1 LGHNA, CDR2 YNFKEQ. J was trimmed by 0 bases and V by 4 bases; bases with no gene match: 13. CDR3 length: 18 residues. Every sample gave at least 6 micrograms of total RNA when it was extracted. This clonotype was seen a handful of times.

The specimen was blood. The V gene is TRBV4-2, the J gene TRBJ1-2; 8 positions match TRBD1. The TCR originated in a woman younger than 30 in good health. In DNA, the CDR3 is TGTGCCAGCAGCCGAATCCCGGGACAGGAAGAAGCTAACTATGGCTACACCTTC. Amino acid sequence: CASSRIPGQEEANYGYTF.